The rows below give T cell receptor beta chains drawn from one sample of a study of blood T cell repertoires in COVID-19. Some clones are missing from TCRdb's copy, which holds only in-frame ones; the method was immunoSEQ multiplex PCR. The repertoire holds approximately 170,000 clones, with approximately 87% as singletons. The sample comprised peripheral blood. The origin of the receptors is a man between 18 and 29 years old with active or convalescent COVID-19. The CDR3 runs from the conserved cysteine through the conserved F or W. D genes are given only for firm matches. Expanded clones are given a class, and other clones once, few, many or no size at all.

clone size: few
D gene: TRBD1
J gene: TRBJ1-2
V gene: TRBV7-9
CDR3 protein: CASSVGTGYGYTF
CDR3 DNA: TGTGCCAGCAGCGTCGGGACAGGGTATGGCTACACCTTC

clone size: NA
D gene: TRBD1
J gene: TRBJ1-5
V gene: TRBV7-9
CDR3 protein: CASSRRVPGQGDPHSNQPQHF
CDR3 DNA: TGTGCCAGCAGCAGGAGGGTTCCGGGACAGGGTGACCCTCATTCCAATCAGCCCCAGCATTTT

clone size: NA
D gene: TRBD2
J gene: TRBJ2-1
V gene: TRBV19
CDR3 protein: CASSMTWRERYEQFF
CDR3 DNA: TGTGCCAGTAGTATGACTTGGCGGGAGAGGTATGAGCAGTTCTTC

clone size: NA
D gene: NA
J gene: TRBJ1-6
V gene: TRBV27
CDR3 protein: CASSSSTRGWFDSPLHF
CDR3 DNA: TGTGCCAGCAGTTCCTCGACCCGGGGGTGGTTCGATTCACCCCTCCACTTT

clone size: NA
D gene: TRBD2
J gene: TRBJ2-5
V gene: TRBV18
CDR3 protein: CASSPLAGEQETQYF
CDR3 DNA: TGTGCCAGCTCACCACTAGCGGGGGAGCAGGAGACCCAGTACTTC

clone size: NA
D gene: NA
J gene: TRBJ1-1
V gene: TRBV19
CDR3 protein: CASSPHLAEAFF
CDR3 DNA: TGTGCCAGTAGCCCCCATTTGGCAGAAGCTTTCTTT

clone size: NA
D gene: NA
J gene: TRBJ1-1
V gene: TRBV11-2
CDR3 protein: CASSLQGPEAFF
CDR3 DNA: TGTGCCAGCAGCTTGCAGGGTCCTGAAGCTTTCTTT

clone size: once
D gene: TRBD1
J gene: TRBJ1-2
V gene: TRBV30
CDR3 protein: CAWGDRDYGYTF
CDR3 DNA: TGTGCCTGGGGGGACAGGGACTATGGCTACACCTTC

clone size: NA
D gene: TRBD2
J gene: TRBJ2-3
V gene: TRBV5-1
CDR3 protein: CASSLASGSLTDTQYF
CDR3 DNA: TGCGCCAGCAGCTTGGCGAGCGGGAGCCTCACGGATACGCAGTATTTT

clone size: NA
D gene: NA
J gene: TRBJ1-1
V gene: TRBV7-3
CDR3 protein: CASSLYAGGDTEAFF
CDR3 DNA: TGTGCCAGCAGCTTATATGCGGGTGGGGACACTGAAGCTTTCTTT

clone size: once
D gene: TRBD1
J gene: TRBJ2-1
V gene: TRBV28
CDR3 protein: CASRMQGDSYNEQFF
CDR3 DNA: TGTGCCAGCAGAATGCAGGGGGACTCCTACAATGAGCAGTTCTTC

clone size: NA
D gene: NA
J gene: TRBJ1-2
V gene: TRBV11-2
CDR3 protein: CASSYPGAGGYGYTF
CDR3 DNA: TGTGCCAGCAGTTACCCAGGGGCGGGGGGTTATGGCTACACCTTC

clone size: NA
D gene: NA
J gene: TRBJ1-6
V gene: TRBV3-1/TRBV3-2
CDR3 protein: CASSQDLGSPPSPLHF
CDR3 DNA: TGTGCCAGCAGCCAAGATCTAGGTTCCCCCCCTTCACCCCTCCACTTT

clone size: NA
D gene: NA
J gene: TRBJ1-2
V gene: TRBV4-3
CDR3 protein: CASSQETGTPILDGYTF
CDR3 DNA: TGCGCCAGCAGCCAAGAAACAGGGACCCCTATTCTCGATGGCTACACCTTC

clone size: NA
D gene: TRBD1
J gene: TRBJ1-1
V gene: TRBV29-1
CDR3 protein: CSVWDRLTAEAFF
CDR3 DNA: TGCAGCGTTTGGGACAGGCTCACCGCTGAAGCTTTCTTT

clone size: NA
D gene: NA
J gene: TRBJ1-5
V gene: TRBV2
CDR3 protein: CASSGSAADQPQHF
CDR3 DNA: TGTGCCAGCAGTGGTTCGGCGGCAGATCAGCCCCAGCATTTT

clone size: NA
D gene: NA
J gene: TRBJ1-1
V gene: TRBV5-8
CDR3 protein: CASSYDRNTEAFF
CDR3 DNA: TGTGCCAGCAGCTACGACAGGAACACTGAAGCTTTCTTT

clone size: NA
D gene: TRBD1
J gene: TRBJ2-5
V gene: TRBV7-9
CDR3 protein: CASSSWTGLKKETQYF
CDR3 DNA: TGTGCCAGCAGCTCCTGGACAGGGCTAAAGAAAGAGACCCAGTACTTC

clone size: few
D gene: NA
J gene: TRBJ1-2
V gene: TRBV20-1
CDR3 protein: CSATGDGYTF
CDR3 DNA: TGCAGTGCTACAGGGGATGGCTACACCTTC

clone size: NA
D gene: NA
J gene: TRBJ2-1
V gene: TRBV2
CDR3 protein: CASSDHVGRFRGEQFF
CDR3 DNA: TGTGCCAGCAGTGACCATGTCGGGAGATTTCGGGGTGAGCAGTTCTTC

clone size: NA
D gene: NA
J gene: TRBJ1-2
V gene: TRBV9
CDR3 protein: CASSPRRGLDYGYTF
CDR3 DNA: TGTGCCAGCAGCCCCCGGCGAGGGCTAGACTATGGCTACACCTTC

clone size: once
D gene: NA
J gene: TRBJ2-5
V gene: TRBV4-1
CDR3 protein: CASSQESDTLVQETQYF
CDR3 DNA: TGCGCCAGCAGCCAAGAATCGGACACCCTGGTCCAAGAGACCCAGTACTTC

clone size: NA
D gene: NA
J gene: TRBJ1-1
V gene: TRBV5-1
CDR3 protein: CASSVGPGNTEAFF
CDR3 DNA: TGCGCCAGCAGCGTTGGGCCAGGCAACACTGAAGCTTTCTTT

clone size: once
D gene: TRBD1
J gene: TRBJ2-2
V gene: TRBV11-3
CDR3 protein: CASSGWDRGAGELFF
CDR3 DNA: TGTGCCAGCAGCGGATGGGACAGGGGGGCCGGGGAGCTGTTTTTT

clone size: NA
D gene: TRBD2
J gene: TRBJ2-2
V gene: TRBV11-2
CDR3 protein: CASSLDASGVGTGELFF
CDR3 DNA: TGTGCCAGCAGCTTAGACGCTAGCGGGGTCGGCACCGGGGAGCTGTTTTTT

clone size: NA
D gene: TRBD1
J gene: TRBJ1-2
V gene: TRBV2
CDR3 protein: CASSLGQGESGYTF
CDR3 DNA: TGTGCCAGCAGTCTGGGACAGGGGGAGAGCGGCTACACCTTC

clone size: few
D gene: TRBD2
J gene: TRBJ2-1
V gene: TRBV24-1
CDR3 protein: CATGESSGRYGEQFF
CDR3 DNA: TGTGCCACCGGGGAAAGCAGCGGGAGGTATGGAGAGCAGTTCTTC